The present T cell receptor (beta chain) was sequenced within a study of early T cells in non-severe SARS-CoV-2 infection. Study in general: Sequencing of unsorted whole blood was done on bulk RNA, leaving chains unpaired. General study results and limits: Database matching using VDJdb favored anti-spike CD8 responses, with private and CD4 specificities left missing.

Unique molecular identifiers were attached to individual cDNA molecules. TCRdb passed the 5' RACE reads through MiXCR, listing each CDR3 protein once. The top ten hold roughly 9.9% of the sample, which has approximately 52,000 distinct CDR3 sequences, 7% to 9% seen once. At least ten counts were recorded for this clonotype. Antigen specificity is unknown. Germline V CDR1 and CDR2: SGHVS, FNYEAQ. This CDR3 is 14 amino acids long. The J segment lost 9 bases and the V segment lost 5 bases, leaving 7 bases of the junction unmatched. The receptor comes from an adult who was a healthcare worker with PCR-confirmed SARS-CoV-2 infection or an uninfected control (not recorded which). The sample consisted of whole blood. The genes are TRBV7-6 and TRBJ2-2; the match to TRBD1 covers 9 bases. The CDR3 DNA sequence: TGTGCCAGCAGCATAGGACAGGGGAGCAGGGAGCTGTTTTTT. Its protein is CASSIGQGSRELFF.